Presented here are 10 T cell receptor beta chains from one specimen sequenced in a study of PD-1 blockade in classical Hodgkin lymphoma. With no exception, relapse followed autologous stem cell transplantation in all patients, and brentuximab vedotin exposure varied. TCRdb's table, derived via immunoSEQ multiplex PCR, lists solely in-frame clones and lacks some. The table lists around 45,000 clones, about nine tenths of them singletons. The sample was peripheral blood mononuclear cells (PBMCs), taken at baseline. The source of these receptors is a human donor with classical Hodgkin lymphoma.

CDR3 region: CASGLSTDTQYF. Here the CDR3 DNA reads TGTGCCAGCGGGCTGAGCACAGATACGCAGTATTTT. V and J are TRBV6-5 and TRBJ2-3; D unresolved. This CDR3 has 12 amino acids. Trimming pared 8 bases from V and 0 bases from J, leaving 6 bases between. Per germline, CDR1 MNHEY and CDR2 SVGAGI.

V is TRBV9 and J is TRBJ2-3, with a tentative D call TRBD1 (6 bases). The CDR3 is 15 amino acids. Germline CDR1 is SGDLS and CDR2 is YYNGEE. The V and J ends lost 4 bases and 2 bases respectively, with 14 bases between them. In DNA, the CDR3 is TGTGCCAGCAGCCTCCGAGACAGGCTCACAGATACGCAGTATTTT. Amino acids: CASSLRDRLTDTQYF.

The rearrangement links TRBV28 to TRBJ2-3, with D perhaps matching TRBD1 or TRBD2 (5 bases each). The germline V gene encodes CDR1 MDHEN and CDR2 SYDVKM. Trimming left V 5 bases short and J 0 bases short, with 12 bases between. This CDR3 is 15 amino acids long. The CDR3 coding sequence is TGTGCCAGCAGTGGCACTGGGGGAAGCACAGATACGCAGTATTTT. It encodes CASSGTGGSTDTQYF. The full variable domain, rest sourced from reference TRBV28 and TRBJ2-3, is DVKVTQSSRYLVKRTGEKVFLECVQDMDHENMFWYRQDPGLGLRLIYFSYDVKMKEKGDIPEGYSVSREKKERFSLILESASTNQTSMYLCASSGTGGSTDTQYFGPGTRLTVL.

In nucleotides, the CDR3 is TGTGCCAGCAGTGAAGAATACCCTCAAGAGACCCAGTACTTC. This gives the protein CASSEEYPQETQYF. The V and J genes are TRBV6-1 and TRBJ2-5; no definite D call. The V end lost 1 base, the J end lost 2 bases, and 8 bases lay between the germline ends. Germline values: CDR1 MNHNS, CDR2 SASEGT. CDR3 length: 14 amino acids.

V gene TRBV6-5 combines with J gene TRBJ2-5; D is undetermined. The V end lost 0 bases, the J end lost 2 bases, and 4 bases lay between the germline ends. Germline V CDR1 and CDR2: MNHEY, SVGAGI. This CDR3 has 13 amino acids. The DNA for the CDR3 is TGTGCCAGCAGTTACTCCCCTCAAGAGACCCAGTACTTC. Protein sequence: CASSYSPQETQYF.

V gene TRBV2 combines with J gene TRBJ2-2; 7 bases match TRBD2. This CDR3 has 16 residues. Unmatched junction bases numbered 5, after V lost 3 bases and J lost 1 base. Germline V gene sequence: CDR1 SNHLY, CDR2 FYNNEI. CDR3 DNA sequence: TGTGCCAGCAGTGATAGAGGGAGGGGGAACACCGGGGAGCTGTTTTTT. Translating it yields CASSDRGRGNTGELFF.

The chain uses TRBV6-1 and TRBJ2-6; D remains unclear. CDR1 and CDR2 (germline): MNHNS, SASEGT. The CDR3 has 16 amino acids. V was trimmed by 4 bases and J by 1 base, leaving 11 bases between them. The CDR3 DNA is TGTGCCAGCAGTGCAACTTTAGCTTCTGGGGCCAACGTCCTGACTTTC. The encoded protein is CASSATLASGANVLTF.

The CDR3 nucleotides are TGTGCCAGCAGTTCGGGACAGGGGGCGACTGGCTACACCTTC. Amino acid sequence: CASSSGQGATGYTF. The gene calls are TRBV28 and TRBJ1-2, with TRBD1 matching over 12 bases. Germline assignment: CDR1 MDHEN and CDR2 SYDVKM. CDR3 length equals 14 residues. Germline trimming cut 4 bases from V and 7 bases from J; bases unmatched to any gene: 4.

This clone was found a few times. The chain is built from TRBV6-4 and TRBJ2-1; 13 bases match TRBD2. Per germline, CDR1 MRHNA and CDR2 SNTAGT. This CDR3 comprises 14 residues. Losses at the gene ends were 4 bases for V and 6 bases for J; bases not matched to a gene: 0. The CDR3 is CASSGTSGSNEQFF. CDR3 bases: TGTGCCAGCAGTGGGACTAGCGGGAGCAATGAGCAGTTCTTC.

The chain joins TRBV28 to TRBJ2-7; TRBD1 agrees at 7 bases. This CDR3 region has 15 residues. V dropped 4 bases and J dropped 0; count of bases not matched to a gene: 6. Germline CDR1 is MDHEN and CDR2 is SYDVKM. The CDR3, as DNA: TGTGCCAGCAGTTCAGGGACAGCGATCTCCTACGAGCAGTACTTC. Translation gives CASSSGTAISYEQYF. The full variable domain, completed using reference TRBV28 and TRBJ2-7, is DVKVTQSSRYLVKRTGEKVFLECVQDMDHENMFWYRQDPGLGLRLIYFSYDVKMKEKGDIPEGYSVSREKKERFSLILESASTNQTSMYLCASSSGTAISYEQYFGPGTRLTVT.